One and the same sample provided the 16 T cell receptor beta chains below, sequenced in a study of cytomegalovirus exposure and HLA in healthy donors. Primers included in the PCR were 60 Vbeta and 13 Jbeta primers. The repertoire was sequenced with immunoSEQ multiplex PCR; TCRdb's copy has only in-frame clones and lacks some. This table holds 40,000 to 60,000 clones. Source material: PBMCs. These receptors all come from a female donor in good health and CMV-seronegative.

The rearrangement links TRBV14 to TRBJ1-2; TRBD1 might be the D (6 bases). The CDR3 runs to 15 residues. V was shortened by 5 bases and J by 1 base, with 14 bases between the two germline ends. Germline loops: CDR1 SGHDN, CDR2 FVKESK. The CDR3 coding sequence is TGTGCCAGCAGCTTGTCGACAGGAATTAACTATGGCTACACCTTC. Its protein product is CASSLSTGINYGYTF.

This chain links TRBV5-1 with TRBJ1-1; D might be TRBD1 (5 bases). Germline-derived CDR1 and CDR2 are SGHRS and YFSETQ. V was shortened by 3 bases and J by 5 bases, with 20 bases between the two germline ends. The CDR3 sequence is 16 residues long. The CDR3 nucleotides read TGCGCCAGCAGCTGGGGACTTCTTGGACGGAAAACTGAAGCTTTCTTT. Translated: CASSWGLLGRKTEAFF. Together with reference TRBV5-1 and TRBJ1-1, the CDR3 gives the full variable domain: KAGVTQTPRYLIKTRGQQVTLSCSPISGHRSVSWYQQTPGQGLQFLFEYFSETQRNKGNFPGRFSGRQFSNSRSEMNVSTLELGDSALYLCASSWGLLGRKTEAFFGQGTRLTVV.

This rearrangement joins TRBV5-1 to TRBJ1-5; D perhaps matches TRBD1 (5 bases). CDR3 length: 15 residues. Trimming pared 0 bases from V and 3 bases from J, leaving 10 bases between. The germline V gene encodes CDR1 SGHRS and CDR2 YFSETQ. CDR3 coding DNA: TGCGCCAGCAGCTTGGGTACAGGTTTCAATCAGCCCCAGCATTTT. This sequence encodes CASSLGTGFNQPQHF.

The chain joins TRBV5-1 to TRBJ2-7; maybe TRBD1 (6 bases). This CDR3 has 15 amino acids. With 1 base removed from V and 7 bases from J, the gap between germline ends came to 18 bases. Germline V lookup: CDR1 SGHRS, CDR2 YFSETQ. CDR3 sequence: CASSLTGKGVREQYF. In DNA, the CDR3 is TGCGCCAGCAGCTTGACGGGAAAGGGGGTCAGGGAGCAGTACTTC.

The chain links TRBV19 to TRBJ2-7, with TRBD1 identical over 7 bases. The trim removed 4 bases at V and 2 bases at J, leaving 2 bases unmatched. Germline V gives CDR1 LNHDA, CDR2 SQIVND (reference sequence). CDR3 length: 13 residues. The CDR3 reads CASSTQGAYEQYF. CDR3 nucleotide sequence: TGTGCCAGTAGTACCCAGGGGGCCTACGAGCAGTACTTC.

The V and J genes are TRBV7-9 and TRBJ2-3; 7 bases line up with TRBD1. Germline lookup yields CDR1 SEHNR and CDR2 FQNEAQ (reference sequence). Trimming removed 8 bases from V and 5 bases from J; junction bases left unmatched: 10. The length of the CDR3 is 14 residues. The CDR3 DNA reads TGTGCCAGCTCAGGGACAGCCAGCGGAGATACGCAGTATTTT. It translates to CASSGTASGDTQYF.

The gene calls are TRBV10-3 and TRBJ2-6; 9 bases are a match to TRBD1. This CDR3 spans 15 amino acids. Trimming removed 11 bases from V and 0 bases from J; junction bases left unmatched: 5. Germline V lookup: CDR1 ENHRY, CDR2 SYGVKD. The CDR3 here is CASGQGLSGANVLTF. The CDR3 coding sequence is TGTGCCTCGGGACAGGGCCTCTCTGGGGCCAACGTCCTGACTTTC.

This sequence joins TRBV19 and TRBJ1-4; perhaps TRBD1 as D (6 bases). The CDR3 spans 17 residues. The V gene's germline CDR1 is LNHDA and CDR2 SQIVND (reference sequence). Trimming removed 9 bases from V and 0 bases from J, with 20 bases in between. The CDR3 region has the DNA TGTGCCAGCCGAGGGGGGGGGAAGGGGGCAACTAATGAAAAACTGTTTTTT. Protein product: CASRGGGKGATNEKLFF.

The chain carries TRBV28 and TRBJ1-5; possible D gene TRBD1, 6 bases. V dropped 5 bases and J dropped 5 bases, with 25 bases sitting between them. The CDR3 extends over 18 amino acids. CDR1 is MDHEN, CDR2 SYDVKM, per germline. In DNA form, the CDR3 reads TGTGCCAGCAGTGAGGGGGAGGGTAACCCCCACACATATCAGCCCCAGCATTTT. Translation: CASSEGEGNPHTYQPQHF.

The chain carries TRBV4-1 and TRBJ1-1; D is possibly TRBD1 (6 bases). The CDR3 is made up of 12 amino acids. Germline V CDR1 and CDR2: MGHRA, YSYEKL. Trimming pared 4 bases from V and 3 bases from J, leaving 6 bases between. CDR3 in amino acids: CASSRTDTEAFF. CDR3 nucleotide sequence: TGCGCCAGCAGCCGGACAGACACTGAAGCTTTCTTT.

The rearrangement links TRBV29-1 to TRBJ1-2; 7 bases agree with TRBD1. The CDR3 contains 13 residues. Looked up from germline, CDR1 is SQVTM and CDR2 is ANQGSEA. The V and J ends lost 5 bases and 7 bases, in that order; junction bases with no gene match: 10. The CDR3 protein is CSVQKQGQFGYTF. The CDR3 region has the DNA TGCAGCGTTCAAAAACAGGGGCAGTTTGGCTACACCTTC.

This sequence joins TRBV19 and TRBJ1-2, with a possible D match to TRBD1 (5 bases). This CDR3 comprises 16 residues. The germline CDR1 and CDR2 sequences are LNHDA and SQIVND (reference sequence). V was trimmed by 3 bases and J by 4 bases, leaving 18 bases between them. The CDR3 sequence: CASSMEGGGRTYGYTF. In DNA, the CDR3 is TGTGCCAGTAGTATGGAAGGTGGGGGGAGAACCTATGGCTACACCTTC. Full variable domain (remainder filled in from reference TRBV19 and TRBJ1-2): DGGITQSPKYLFRKEGQNVTLSCEQNLNHDAMYWYRQDPGQGLRLIYYSQIVNDFQKGDIAEGYSVSREKKESFPLTVTSAQKNPTAFYLCASSMEGGGRTYGYTFGSGTRLTVV.

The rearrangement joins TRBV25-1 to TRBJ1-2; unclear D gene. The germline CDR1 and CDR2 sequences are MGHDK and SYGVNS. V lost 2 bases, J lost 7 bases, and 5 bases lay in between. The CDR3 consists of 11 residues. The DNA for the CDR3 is TGTGCCAGCAGTGAAGGCGGTGGCTACACCTTC. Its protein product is CASSEGGGYTF.

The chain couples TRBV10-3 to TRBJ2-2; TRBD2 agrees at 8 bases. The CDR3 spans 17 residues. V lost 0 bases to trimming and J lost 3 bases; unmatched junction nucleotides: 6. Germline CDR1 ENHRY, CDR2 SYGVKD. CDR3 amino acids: CAISESSAGADTGELFF. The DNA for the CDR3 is TGTGCCATCAGTGAGTCCTCAGCGGGGGCCGACACCGGGGAGCTGTTTTTT.

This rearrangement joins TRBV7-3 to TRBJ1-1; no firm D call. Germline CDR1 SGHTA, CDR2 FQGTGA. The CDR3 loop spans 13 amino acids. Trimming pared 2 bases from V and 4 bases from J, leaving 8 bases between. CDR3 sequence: CASSLHPGTEAFF. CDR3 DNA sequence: TGTGCCAGCAGCTTACATCCGGGCACTGAAGCTTTCTTT.

The CDR3, as DNA: TGCGCCAGCAGCTTAAGAACTGGGGCAGGGGACTCCTACAATGAGCAGTTCTTC. This gives the protein CASSLRTGAGDSYNEQFF. The chain uses TRBV5-1 and TRBJ2-1; D perhaps matches TRBD1 (6 bases). The germline gives CDR1 SGHRS, CDR2 YFSETQ. The CDR3 is made up of 18 amino acids. V lost 2 bases and J lost 0, with 18 bases in between.